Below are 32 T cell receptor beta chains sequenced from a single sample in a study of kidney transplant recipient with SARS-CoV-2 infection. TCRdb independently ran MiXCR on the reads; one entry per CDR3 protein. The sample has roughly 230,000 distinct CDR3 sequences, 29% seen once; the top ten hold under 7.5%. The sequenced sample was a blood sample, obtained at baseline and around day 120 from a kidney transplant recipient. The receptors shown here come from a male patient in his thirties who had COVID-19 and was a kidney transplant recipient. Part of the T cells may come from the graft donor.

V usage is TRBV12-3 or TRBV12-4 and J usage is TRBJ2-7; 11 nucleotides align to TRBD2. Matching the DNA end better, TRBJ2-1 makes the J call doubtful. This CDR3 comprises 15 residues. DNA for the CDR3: TGTGCCAGCAGTTTACGGACTAGCGGGTGTATCGAGCAGTTCTTC. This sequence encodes CASSLRTSGCIEQFF.

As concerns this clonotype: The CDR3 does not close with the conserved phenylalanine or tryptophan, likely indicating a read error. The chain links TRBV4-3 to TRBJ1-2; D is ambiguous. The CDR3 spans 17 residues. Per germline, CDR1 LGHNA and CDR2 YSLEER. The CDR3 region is CAGSPTLGRRKTYGYTL. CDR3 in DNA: TGCGCCGGCAGCCCAACACTAGGACGTCGAAAGACCTATGGCTACACCCTC.

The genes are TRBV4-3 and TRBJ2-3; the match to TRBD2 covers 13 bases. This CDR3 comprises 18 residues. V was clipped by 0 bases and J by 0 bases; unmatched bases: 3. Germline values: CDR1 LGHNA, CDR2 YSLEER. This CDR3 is CASSQDRLAGGSTDTQYF. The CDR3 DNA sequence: TGCGCCAGCAGCCAAGATCGACTAGCGGGAGGTAGCACAGATACGCAGTATTTT.

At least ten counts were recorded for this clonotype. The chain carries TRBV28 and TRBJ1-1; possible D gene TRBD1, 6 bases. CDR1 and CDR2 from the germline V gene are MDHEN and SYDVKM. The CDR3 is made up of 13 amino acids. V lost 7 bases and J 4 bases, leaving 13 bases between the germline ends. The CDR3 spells CASTRGGPTEAFF. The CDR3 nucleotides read TGTGCCAGCACACGGGGGGGCCCCACTGAAGCTTTCTTT. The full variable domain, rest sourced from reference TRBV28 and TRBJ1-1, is DVKVTQSSRYLVKRTGEKVFLECVQDMDHENMFWYRQDPGLGLRLIYFSYDVKMKEKGDIPEGYSVSREKKERFSLILESASTNQTSMYLCASTRGGPTEAFFGQGTRLTVV.

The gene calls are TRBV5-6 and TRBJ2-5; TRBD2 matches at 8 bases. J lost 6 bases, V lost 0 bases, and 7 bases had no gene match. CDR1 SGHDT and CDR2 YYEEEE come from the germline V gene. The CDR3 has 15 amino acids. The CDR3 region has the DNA TGTGCCAGCAGCTTGGGGCCAGCGGGAGCGAAGACCCAGTACTTC. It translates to CASSLGPAGAKTQYF. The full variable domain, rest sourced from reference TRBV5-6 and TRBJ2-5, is DAGVTQSPTHLIKTRGQQVTLRCSPKSGHDTVSWYQQALGQGPQFIFQYYEEEERQRGNFPDRFSGHQFPNYSSELNVNALLLGDSALYLCASSLGPAGAKTQYFGPGTRLLVL.

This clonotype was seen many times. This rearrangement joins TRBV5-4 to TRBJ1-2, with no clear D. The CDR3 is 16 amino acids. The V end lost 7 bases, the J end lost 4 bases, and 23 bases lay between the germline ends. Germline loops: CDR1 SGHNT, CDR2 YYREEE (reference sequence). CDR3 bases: TGTGCCAGCCAGCGAATCGTACCAGGAAAGACCTATGGCTACACCTTC. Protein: CASQRIVPGKTYGYTF.

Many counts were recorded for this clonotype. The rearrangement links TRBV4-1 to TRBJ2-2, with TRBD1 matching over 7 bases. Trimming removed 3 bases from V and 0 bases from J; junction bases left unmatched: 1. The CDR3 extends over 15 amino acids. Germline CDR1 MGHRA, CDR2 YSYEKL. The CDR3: CASSQGTANTGELFF. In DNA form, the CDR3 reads TGCGCCAGCAGCCAGGGGACAGCGAACACCGGGGAGCTGTTTTTT.

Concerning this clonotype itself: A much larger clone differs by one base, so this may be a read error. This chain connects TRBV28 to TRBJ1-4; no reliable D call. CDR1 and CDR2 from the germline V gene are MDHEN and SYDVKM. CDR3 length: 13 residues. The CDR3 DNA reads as TGTGCCAGCACGGTCGCCTTTAATGAAAACCTGTTTTTT. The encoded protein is CASTVAFNENLFF.

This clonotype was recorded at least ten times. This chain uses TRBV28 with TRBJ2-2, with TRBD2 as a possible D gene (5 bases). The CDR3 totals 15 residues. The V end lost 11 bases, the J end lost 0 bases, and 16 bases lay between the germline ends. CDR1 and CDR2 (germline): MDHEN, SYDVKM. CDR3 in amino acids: CAGGLPVANTGELFF. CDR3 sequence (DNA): TGTGCCGGCGGGCTCCCTGTGGCGAACACCGGGGAGCTGTTTTTT. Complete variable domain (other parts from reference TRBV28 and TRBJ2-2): DVKVTQSSRYLVKRTGEKVFLECVQDMDHENMFWYRQDPGLGLRLIYFSYDVKMKEKGDIPEGYSVSREKKERFSLILESASTNQTSMYLCAGGLPVANTGELFFGEGSRLTVL.

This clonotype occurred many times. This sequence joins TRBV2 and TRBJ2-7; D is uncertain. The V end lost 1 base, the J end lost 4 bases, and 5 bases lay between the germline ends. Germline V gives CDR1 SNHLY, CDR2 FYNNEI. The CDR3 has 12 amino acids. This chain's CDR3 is CASSEVEYEQYF. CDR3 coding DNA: TGTGCCAGCAGTGAAGTGGAGTACGAGCAGTACTTC.

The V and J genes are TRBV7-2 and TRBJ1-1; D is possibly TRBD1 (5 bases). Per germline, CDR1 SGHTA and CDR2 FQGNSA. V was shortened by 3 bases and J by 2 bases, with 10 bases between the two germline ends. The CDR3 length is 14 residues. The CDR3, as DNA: TGTGCCAGCAGCTTGGCAGGGATTAACACTGAAGCTTTCTTT. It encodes CASSLAGINTEAFF.

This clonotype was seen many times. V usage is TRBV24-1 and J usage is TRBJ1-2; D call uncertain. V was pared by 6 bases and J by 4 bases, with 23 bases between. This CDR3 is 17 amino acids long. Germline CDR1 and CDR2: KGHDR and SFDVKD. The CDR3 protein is CATSSVPSTRKTYGYTF. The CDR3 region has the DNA TGTGCCACCAGTTCTGTTCCTAGTACCAGAAAGACCTATGGCTACACCTTC.

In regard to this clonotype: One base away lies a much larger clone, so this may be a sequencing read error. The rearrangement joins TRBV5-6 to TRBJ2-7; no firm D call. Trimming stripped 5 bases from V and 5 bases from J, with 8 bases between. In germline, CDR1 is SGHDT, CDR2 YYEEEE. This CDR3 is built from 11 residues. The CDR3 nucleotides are TGTGCCAGCAGTTGGTACCACGAGCAGTACTTC. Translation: CASSWYHEQYF.

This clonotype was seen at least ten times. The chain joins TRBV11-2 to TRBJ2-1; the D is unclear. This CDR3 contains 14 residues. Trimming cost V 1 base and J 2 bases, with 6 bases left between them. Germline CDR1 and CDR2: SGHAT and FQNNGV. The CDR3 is CASSLGSPYNEQFF. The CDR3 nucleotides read TGTGCCAGCAGCTTAGGATCCCCCTACAATGAGCAGTTCTTC.

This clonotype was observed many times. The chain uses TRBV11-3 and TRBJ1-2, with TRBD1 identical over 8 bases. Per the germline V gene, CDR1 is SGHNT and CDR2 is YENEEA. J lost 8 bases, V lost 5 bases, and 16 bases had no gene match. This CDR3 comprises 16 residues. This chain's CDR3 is CASSLNEGQGPRGYTF. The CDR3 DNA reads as TGTGCCAGCAGCCTGAACGAAGGACAGGGACCCCGAGGCTACACCTTC.

In nucleotides, the CDR3 is TGTGCCAGCAGCTCCTGGGGACTAGCGGGAGGTGGATCTAGCGCAGATACGCAGTATTTT. Amino acids: CASSSWGLAGGGSSADTQYF. The V and J genes are TRBV5-6 and TRBJ2-3, with 15 bases aligning to TRBD2. This CDR3 contains 20 residues. Germline V gene sequence: CDR1 SGHDT, CDR2 YYEEEE. With 3 bases clipped from V and 4 bases from J, the junction kept 15 bases outside the gene matches.

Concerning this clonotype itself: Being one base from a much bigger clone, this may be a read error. The CDR3 region has the DNA TGTGCCAACAGCTCAGGGGCGGGCGGGAGTCTCGAGGATGAGCAGTTCTTC. This sequence encodes CANSSGAGGSLEDEQFF. The V gene is TRBV11-1, the J gene TRBJ2-1, with D maybe TRBD2 (7 bases). CDR1 and CDR2 (germline): SGHAT, FQDESV (reference sequence). This CDR3 contains 17 residues. The entire variable domain, with the rest obtained from reference TRBV11-1 and TRBJ2-1, is as follows: EAEVAQSPRYKITEKSQAVAFWCDPISGHATLYWYRQILGQGPELLVQFQDESVVDDSQLPKDRFSAERLKGVDSTLKIQPAELGDSAMYLCANSSGAGGSLEDEQFFGPGTRLTVL.

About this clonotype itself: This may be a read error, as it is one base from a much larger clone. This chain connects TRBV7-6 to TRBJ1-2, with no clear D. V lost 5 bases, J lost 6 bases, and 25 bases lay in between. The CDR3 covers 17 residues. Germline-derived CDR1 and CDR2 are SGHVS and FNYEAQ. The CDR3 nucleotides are TGTGCCAGCAGCAGTCGAGCTGAATCTCGAAAGACCAATGGCTACACCTTC. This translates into CASSSRAESRKTNGYTF.

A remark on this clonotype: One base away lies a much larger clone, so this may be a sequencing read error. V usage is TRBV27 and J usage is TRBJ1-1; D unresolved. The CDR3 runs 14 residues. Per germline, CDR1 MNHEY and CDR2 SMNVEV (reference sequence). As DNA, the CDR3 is TGTGCCAGCCGCCCGGGCAACTTGAACACTGAAGTTTTCTTT. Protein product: CASRPGNLNTEVFF.

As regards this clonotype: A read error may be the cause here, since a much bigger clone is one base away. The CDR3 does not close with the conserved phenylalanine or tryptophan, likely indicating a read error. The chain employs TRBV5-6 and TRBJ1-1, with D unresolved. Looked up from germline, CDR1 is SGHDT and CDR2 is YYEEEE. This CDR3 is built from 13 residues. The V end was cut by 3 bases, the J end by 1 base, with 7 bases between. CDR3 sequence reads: CASSSQWNTEAFL. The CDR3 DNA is TGTGCCAGCAGCTCACAGTGGAACACTGAAGCTTTCCTT.

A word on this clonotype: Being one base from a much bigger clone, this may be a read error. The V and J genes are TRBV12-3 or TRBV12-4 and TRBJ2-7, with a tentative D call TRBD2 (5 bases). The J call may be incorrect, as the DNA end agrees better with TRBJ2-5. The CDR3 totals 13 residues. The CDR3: CASTTPAEETQYF. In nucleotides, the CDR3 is TGTGCCAGCACTACCCCAGCGGAAGAGACCCAGTACTTC.

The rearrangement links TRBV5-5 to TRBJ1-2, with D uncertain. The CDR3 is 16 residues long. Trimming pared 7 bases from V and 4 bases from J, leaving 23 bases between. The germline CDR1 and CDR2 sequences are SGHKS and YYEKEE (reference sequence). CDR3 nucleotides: TGTGCCAGCGTGTCGTCTGTCTCGCGAAAGATCTATGGCTACACCTTC. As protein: CASVSSVSRKIYGYTF.

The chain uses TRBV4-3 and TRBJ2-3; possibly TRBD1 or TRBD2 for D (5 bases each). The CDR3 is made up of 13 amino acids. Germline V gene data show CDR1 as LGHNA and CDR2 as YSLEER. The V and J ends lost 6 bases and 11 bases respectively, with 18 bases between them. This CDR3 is CASRGDRTMRQYF. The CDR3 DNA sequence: TGCGCCAGCAGGGGGGACCGCACAATGCGGCAGTATTTT.

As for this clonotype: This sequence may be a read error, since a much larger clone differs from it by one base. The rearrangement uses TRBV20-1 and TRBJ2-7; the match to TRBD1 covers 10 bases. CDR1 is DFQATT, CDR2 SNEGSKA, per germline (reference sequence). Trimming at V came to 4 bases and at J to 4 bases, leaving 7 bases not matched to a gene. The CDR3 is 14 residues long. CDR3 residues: CSAKPRQGAYEQYF. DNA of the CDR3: TGCAGTGCTAAACCCCGACAGGGGGCGTACGAGCAGTACTTC.

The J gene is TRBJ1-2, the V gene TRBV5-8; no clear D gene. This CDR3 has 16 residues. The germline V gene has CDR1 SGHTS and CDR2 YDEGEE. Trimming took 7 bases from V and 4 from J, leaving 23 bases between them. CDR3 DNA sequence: TGTGCCAGCCCTTTGACTCATCCACGAAGGACCTATGGCTACACCTTC. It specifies CASPLTHPRRTYGYTF.

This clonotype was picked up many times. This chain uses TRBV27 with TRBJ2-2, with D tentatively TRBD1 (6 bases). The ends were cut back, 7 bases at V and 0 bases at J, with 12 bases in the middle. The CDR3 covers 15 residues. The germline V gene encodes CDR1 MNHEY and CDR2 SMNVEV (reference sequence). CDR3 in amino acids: CASTPGTPNTGELFF. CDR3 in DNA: TGTGCCAGCACACCCGGGACACCGAACACCGGGGAGCTGTTTTTT.

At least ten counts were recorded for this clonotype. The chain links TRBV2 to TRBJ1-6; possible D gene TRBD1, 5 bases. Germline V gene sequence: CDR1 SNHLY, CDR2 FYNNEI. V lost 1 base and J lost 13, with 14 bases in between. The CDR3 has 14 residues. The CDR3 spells CASSEGIQAPPLHF. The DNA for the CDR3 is TGTGCCAGCAGTGAAGGGATACAGGCTCCCCCCCTCCACTTT.

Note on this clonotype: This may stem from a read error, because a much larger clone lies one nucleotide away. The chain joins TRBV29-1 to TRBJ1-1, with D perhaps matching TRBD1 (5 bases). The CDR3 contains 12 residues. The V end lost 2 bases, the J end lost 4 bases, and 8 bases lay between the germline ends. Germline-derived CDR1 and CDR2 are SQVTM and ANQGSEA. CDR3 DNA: TGCAGCGTTGAATCAGGGAGCACTGAAGCTTTCTTT. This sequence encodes CSVESGSTEAFF.

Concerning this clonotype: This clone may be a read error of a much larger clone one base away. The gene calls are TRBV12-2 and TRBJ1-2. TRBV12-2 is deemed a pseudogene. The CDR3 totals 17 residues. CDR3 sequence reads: CASRVSQTPRKAYGYTF. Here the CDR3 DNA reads TGTGCAAGTCGCGTATCCCAGACTCCACGAAAGGCCTATGGCTACACCTTC.

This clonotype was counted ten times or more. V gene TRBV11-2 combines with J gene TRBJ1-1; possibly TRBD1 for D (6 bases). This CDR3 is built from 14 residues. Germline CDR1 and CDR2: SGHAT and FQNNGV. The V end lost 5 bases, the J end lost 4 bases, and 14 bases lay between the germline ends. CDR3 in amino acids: CASSLPTGSTEAFF. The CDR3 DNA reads TGTGCCAGCAGCCTCCCTACAGGGAGCACTGAAGCTTTCTTT. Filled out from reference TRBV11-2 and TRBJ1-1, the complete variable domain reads EAGVAQSPRYKIIEKRQSVAFWCNPISGHATLYWYQQILGQGPKLLIQFQNNGVVDDSQLPKDRFSAERLKGVDSTLKIQPAKLEDSAVYLCASSLPTGSTEAFFGQGTRLTVV.

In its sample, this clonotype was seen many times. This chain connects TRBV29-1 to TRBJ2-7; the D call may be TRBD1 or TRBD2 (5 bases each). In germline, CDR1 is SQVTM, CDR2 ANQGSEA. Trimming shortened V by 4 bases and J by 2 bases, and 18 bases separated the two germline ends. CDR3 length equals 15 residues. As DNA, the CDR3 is TGCAGCGTTGGAGGGACGGGTGATCCCCCCTACGAGCAGTACTTC. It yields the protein CSVGGTGDPPYEQYF.

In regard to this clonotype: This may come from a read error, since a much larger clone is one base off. The CDR3 sequence is CAGRNQGSQAGELFF. The DNA of the CDR3 is TGTGCCGGCAGAAACCAGGGGTCCCAGGCCGGGGAGCTGTTTTTT. The chain recombines TRBV12-3 or TRBV12-4 with TRBJ2-2, with D possibly TRBD1 on 6 matching bases. The CDR3 runs 15 residues.